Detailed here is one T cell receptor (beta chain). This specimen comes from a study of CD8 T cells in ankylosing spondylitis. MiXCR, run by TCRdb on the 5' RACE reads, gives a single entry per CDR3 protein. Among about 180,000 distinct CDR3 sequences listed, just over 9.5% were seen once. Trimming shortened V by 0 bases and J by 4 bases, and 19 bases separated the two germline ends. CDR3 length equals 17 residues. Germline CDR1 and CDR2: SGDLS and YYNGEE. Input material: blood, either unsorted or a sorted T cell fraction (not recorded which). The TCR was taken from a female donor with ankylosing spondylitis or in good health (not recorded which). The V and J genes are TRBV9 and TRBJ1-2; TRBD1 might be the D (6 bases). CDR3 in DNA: TGTGCCAGCAGCGTAGACGGGACATCCTCTCAGGGCTATGGCTACACCTTC. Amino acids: CASSVDGTSSQGYGYTF.